The rows below give T cell receptor beta chains drawn from one sample of a study of early T cells in non-severe SARS-CoV-2 infection. MiXCR was run by TCRdb on the 5' RACE reads, yielding one entry per CDR3 protein. The sample holds over 35,000 distinct CDR3 sequences, under 13% seen once. Sequencing was carried out using whole blood. The receptor set was obtained from an adult who was a healthcare worker with PCR-confirmed SARS-CoV-2 infection or an uninfected control (not recorded which). Both conserved end residues are part of each CDR3. Fields, in order: D gene, J gene, clone size, V gene, CDR3 protein, CDR3 DNA. D genes are given only for firm matches. Part of the rows lack a size; the others show once, few, many or a class for expanded clones.

-,TRBJ2-5,few,TRBV11-2,CASSFGTQETQYF,TGTGCCAGCAGCTTCGGGACTCAAGAGACCCAGTACTTC
-,TRBJ2-1,few,TRBV3-2,CASSQPLSYEGYNEQFF,TGTGCCAGCAGCCAACCTCTTTCTTATGAGGGCTACAATGAGCAGTTCTTC
-,TRBJ2-7,many,TRBV18,CASSSVGRISYEQYF,TGTGCCAGCTCAAGTGTCGGACGGATCTCCTACGAGCAGTACTTC
-,TRBJ1-2,-,TRBV19,CASSIDQSTGSSNGYTF,TGTGCCAGTAGTATAGACCAGAGCACAGGGAGTTCGAATGGCTACACCTTC
-,TRBJ2-3,many,TRBV12-5,CASNLATYTDTQYF,TGTGCTAGTAACCTTGCCACATACACAGATACGCAGTATTTT
TRBD1,TRBJ1-6,-,TRBV7-2,CASSLGDRASPLHF,TGTGCCAGCAGCTTAGGGGACAGGGCCTCACCCCTCCACTTT
-,TRBJ2-1,many,TRBV10-3,CAIRASLGNEQFF,TGTGCCATCAGGGCCAGCCTAGGCAATGAGCAGTTCTTC
TRBD1,TRBJ1-4,few,TRBV25-1,CASSGTGGGEKLFF,TGTGCCAGCAGTGGGACAGGGGGAGGCGAAAAACTGTTTTTT
TRBD1,TRBJ2-5,few,TRBV12-3/TRBV12-4,CASSSTDRGLQETQYF,TGTGCCAGCAGTTCCACGGACAGGGGCCTTCAAGAGACCCAGTACTTC
TRBD2,TRBJ2-7,-,TRBV4-3,CASSQEGKTSGANYEQYF,TGCGCCAGCAGCCAAGAAGGGAAGACTAGCGGGGCCAACTACGAGCAGTACTTC
-,TRBJ2-3,few,TRBV11-3,CASSSYKSTSTDTQYF,TGTGCCAGCAGCTCGTACAAATCGACGAGCACAGATACGCAGTATTTT
-,TRBJ2-3,-,TRBV7-9,CASSLATGEPDTQYF,TGTGCCAGCAGCTTAGCCACGGGGGAGCCGGATACGCAGTATTTT
-,TRBJ2-5,-,TRBV10-2,CASSEWETQYF,TGCGCCAGCAGTGAGTGGGAGACCCAGTACTTC
-,TRBJ1-5,-,TRBV2,CASSERPDRSNQPQHF,TGTGCCAGCAGTGAAAGGCCGGACAGAAGCAATCAGCCCCAGCATTTT
-,TRBJ2-5,few,TRBV6-5,CASSQYQETQYF,TGTGCCAGCAGCCAGTACCAAGAGACCCAGTACTTC
-,TRBJ2-3,many,TRBV20-1,CSARIYRSDTQYF,TGCAGTGCTAGAATCTACAGGTCAGATACGCAGTATTTT